The present T cell receptor beta chain was sequenced within a study of T-cell memory formation after mild COVID-19 (dated by TCRdb to the early 2020s). Notes on the research overall: TCR sequence clusters from the two donors were found to be largely donor specific. In a couple of donors, T-cell clones that expanded and contracted after mild COVID-19 were tracked by sequencing TCRalpha and TCRbeta repertoires over time. The cohort comprised two young, previously healthy adult volunteers, one female and one male. The investigation overall reported the following: Some responding clones were found in pre-infection memory, which suggests that pre-existing cross-reactive memory T cells took part in the SARS-CoV-2 response. The study covered only two mild cases, and larger cohorts including severe cases with pre-infection samples were considered necessary. SARS-CoV-2 specificity was not confirmed for the second-wave clones peaking on day 37. Clones contracting from day 15 to 85 had balanced CD4/CD8 phenotypes, while a second wave expanding from day 15 to 37 was biased towards CD4+. Contracting CD4+ clones were found mainly in CM and EM memory subsets, while CD8+ clones were enriched in EMRA.

This clonotype occurred a few times. It has no known antigen specificity. Qualities for individual bases were not recorded, and no much larger clone is one base off. Instrument used: Illumina NovaSeq 6000. Using 5'RACE with constant-segment primers, TCRalpha and TCRbeta cDNA libraries were constructed, with sample barcodes and unique molecular identifiers added in the process. RNA was extracted from every sample with Trizol reagent. Amplification of the libraries took two PCR steps, and the second step added a second sample barcode plus Illumina TruSeq adapters. Sequencing of the libraries was done on an Illumina NovaSeq, producing 2 x 150 bp paired-end reads. The study's own analysis went as follows. Reads were demultiplexed and collapsed into UMI-guided consensus sequences with migec v1.2.7. With mixcr v2.1.11, UMI consensuses were aligned to TRA and TRB V and J templates and assembled into clonotypes. Clonotypes were classified as expanded or contracted when called significant by both edgeR and NoisET, with noise models trained on biological replicates. For edgeR calls, the cutoffs were a false discovery rate-adjusted p below 0.01 and a log2 fold-change threshold of 1. PCA with hierarchical clustering of max-normalized trajectories of the 1000 most abundant clonotypes was used as exploratory dynamics analysis. Separately sequenced CD4+ and CD8+ repertoires were used to assign a CD4 or CD8 phenotype to each responding clone. TCRdb handled the public reads itself, with Q25 trimming in fastp and clone calling in MiXCR, and kept productive beta chains. Entries are consolidated by CDR3 protein sequence, retaining the most common genes and DNA. TCRdb's processing, not the authors' own work, is the source of the V and J calls. Recorded for this sample are roughly 610,000 distinct CDR3 sequences; 15% to 20% of them occurred a single time. Of the sample, 8.1% is held by the ten largest clones.

PBMCs were isolated by Ficoll-Paque density gradient centrifugation. The germline V gene (reference sequence) gives CDR1 as GTSNPN and CDR2 as SVGIG. V is reduced by 2 bases and J by 6 bases, leaving a spacing of 5 bases between them. The CDR3 spans 11 residues, from the cysteine through the phenylalanine. Only CDR3 DNA remains: 33 bases, in frame from the first base. Material: PBMCs or a T cell subset sorted from them (not recorded which). The receptor chain draws on TRBV30 and TRBJ2-1, with the D gene not confidently named. The TCR comes from an adult woman who had mild COVID-19 (a few samples of this study predate the infection). The sample titles of this study are shuffled in the database, so cell type and time point are left out; the donor was told from shared clones. The nucleotide sequence reads TGTGCCTGGAGTCCGTCCAATGAGCAGTTCTTC. The translation is CAWSPSNEQFF.